The 4 T cell receptor beta chains in this list originate from one sample, sequenced in a study of Ad26.COV2.S vaccination and SARS-CoV-2 variants. The repertoire was sequenced with immunoSEQ multiplex PCR; TCRdb's copy has only in-frame clones and lacks some. The sample has 400,000 to 450,000 clones; about 92% are singletons. Treatment denoted: roughly 18 received Ad26.COV2.S at low or high dose, single or two shots; 5 received placebo; per-sample allocation not given. The samples date from day 63 after the first vaccine or placebo injection. The sample was peripheral blood, taken in a trial of Ad26.COV2.S vaccine versus placebo. The receptors come from a person aged 18-65 years who received the Ad26.COV2.S COVID-19 vaccine or a placebo.

The chain joins TRBV9 to TRBJ1-1, with a possible D match to TRBD1 (5 bases). Germline CDR1 SGDLS, CDR2 YYNGEE. The length of the CDR3 is 15 residues. With 1 base removed from V and 1 base from J, the gap between germline ends came to 11 bases. CDR3 bases: TGTGCCAGCAGCGTATCGGTGGGACGGAACACTGAAGCTTTCTTT. It codes for CASSVSVGRNTEAFF.

The chain uses TRBV3-1 (or the pseudogene TRBV3-2) and TRBJ1-4; D uncertain. The germline V and J ends were trimmed by 1 base and 4 bases, with 7 bases remaining between them. CDR3 size: 14 residues. Germline CDR1 and CDR2: LGHDT and YNNKEL (reference sequence). CDR3 residues: CASSQARYNEKLFF. DNA of the CDR3: TGTGCCAGCAGCCAAGCCCGATATAATGAAAAACTGTTTTTT.

The CDR3 DNA reads TGTGCCAGCAGCCGAGTGGGCGGGGGAGGATACGAGCAGTACTTC. Protein product: CASSRVGGGGYEQYF. The V and J genes are TRBV5-4 and TRBJ2-7; 7 nucleotides align to TRBD2. V lost 4 bases to trimming and J lost 4 bases; unmatched junction nucleotides: 11. Per the germline V gene, CDR1 is SGHNT and CDR2 is YYREEE (reference sequence). The CDR3 spans 15 residues.

This clone appeared once. The chain couples TRBV6-1 to TRBJ1-1; D may be TRBD1 (5 bases). Germline CDR1 and CDR2: MNHNS and SASEGT. This CDR3 is 12 amino acids long. The V end lost 7 bases, the J end lost 6 bases, and 12 bases lay between the germline ends. CDR3 sequence (DNA): TGTGCCAGCAAAGCGGGGGGGTCTGAAGCTTTCTTT. It specifies CASKAGGSEAFF.